These T cell receptor beta chains were read from a single sample in a study of radiotherapy plus CTLA-4 blockade in lung cancer. Some clones are missing from TCRdb's copy, which holds only in-frame ones; the method was immunoSEQ multiplex PCR. The sample yields 23,000 or so clones, roughly 73% seen once. This material consisted of peripheral blood, taken from a patient treated with radiotherapy plus ipilimumab. Every receptor here comes from a human donor with non-small cell lung cancer who had stable disease on radiotherapy plus ipilimumab. Each CDR3 is given without its conserved first and last residue.

j_call v_call cdr3_aa
TRBJ2-5 TRBV2 ASSPLTGSETQY
TRBJ1-5 TRBV18 ASSPPGQDSNQPQH
TRBJ2-2 TRBV11-2 ASSLLQGAGELF
TRBJ2-3 TRBV7-2 ASSSQGGRLGTDTQY
TRBJ1-3 TRBV15 ATSRDIGRLDSGNTIY
TRBJ2-7 TRBV5-1 ASSLTGYPGYEQY
TRBJ1-2 TRBV4-3 ASSQVGGTHYGYT
TRBJ2-7 TRBV4-1 ASSPFPGTGAYEQY
TRBJ2-7 TRBV7-2 ASSFALNSYEQY
TRBJ1-2 TRBV7-9 ASSPDTFYGYT
TRBJ2-7 TRBV9 ASNVEGDISYEQY
TRBJ2-5 TRBV7-3 ASSSTGSWRETQY
TRBJ2-7 TRBV7-9 ASSLAGARSEQY
TRBJ2-1 TRBV7-2 ASSYGQGGTYNEQF
TRBJ2-2 TRBV29-1 SVVLGGELF
TRBJ2-2 TRBV7-9 ASSLGQGAITGELF
TRBJ2-1 TRBV5-6 ASSLTRAGEQF
TRBJ2-7 TRBV7-2 ASGSSGAREQY
TRBJ2-3 TRBV6-5 ASRRDHFTDTQY
TRBJ2-5 TRBV2 ASRNAGLAGGETQY
TRBJ2-3 TRBV6-1 ASSERWAAGTDTQY
TRBJ2-7 TRBV19 ASSIRFSWERTYEQY
TRBJ2-1 TRBV6-5 ASSYGAWNEQF
TRBJ2-7 TRBV7-2 ASSLHGEERASYEQY
TRBJ2-5 TRBV30 AWSARGETQY
TRBJ2-4 TRBV6-6 ASSWTGTKNIQY
TRBJ1-1 TRBV4-1 ASSPARGRTEAF
TRBJ1-5 TRBV11-2 ASSLGGQPQH
TRBJ2-1 TRBV4-1 AGSQARASGPRF
TRBJ1-1 TRBV6-5 ASSTGGTEAF
TRBJ1-5 TRBV21-1 ASSLKGGCGQPQH
TRBJ1-5 TRBV28 ASSSYWWTGYNQPQH
TRBJ1-2 TRBV6-1 ASSEGYPRGRTNYGYT
TRBJ2-1 TRBV18 ASSHEGSVGYNEQF
TRBJ2-3 TRBV6-1 ASSDPSRTTDTQY
TRBJ2-2 TRBV9 ASSVVLDAGELF
TRBJ2-1 TRBV5-5 ASSWTSGRALLEF
TRBJ1-5 TRBV2 ASSGSANVPQH
TRBJ2-2 TRBV7-7 ASSALQGPNTGELF
TRBJ2-3 TRBV5-1 ASREGTSGLTDTQY
TRBJ1-5 TRBV19 ASIGTPYTYQPQH
TRBJ1-5 TRBV6-4 ASSVQKGSNQPQH
TRBJ2-1 TRBV2 ASSDGYNEQF
TRBJ2-7 TRBV27 ASGRLKTSEQY
TRBJ1-5 TRBV4-1 ASSQPDRGDNQPQH
TRBJ2-1 TRBV6-5 ASSDTGTGGGEQF
TRBJ1-5 TRBV29-1 SVEVDSNQPQH